This entry lists 31 T cell receptor beta chains sequenced from one sample in a study of tumor-infiltrating lymphocytes in primary liver carcinoma. Using a constant-region primer together with ProtoScript II reverse transcriptase, TCR beta cDNA was made from roughly 500 ng of total RNA. Construction of TCR beta libraries relied on three successive nested multiplex PCR rounds employing slightly modified ARM-PCR. A C-beta reverse primer was combined with TRBV1-TRBV30 forward primers in the first two PCR rounds, and each round had around 11 cycles. From the multiplex PCR reads, TCRdb called clonotypes with MiXCR, one entry per CDR3 protein. The sample carries 300,000 to 350,000 distinct CDR3 sequences, roughly 61% recorded once. Researchers drew blood RNA from unsorted whole blood and extracted germline DNA as well. Sequenced material: peripheral blood. The source is a middle-aged man with primary liver carcinoma and hepatitis B virus infection.

This chain joins TRBV5-5 and TRBJ2-5; D perhaps matches TRBD2 (5 bases). V was pared by 4 bases and J by 3 bases, with 16 bases between. This CDR3 has 15 amino acids. Looked up from germline, CDR1 is SGHKS and CDR2 is YYEKEE (reference sequence). CDR3 bases: TGTGCCAGCAGCCGCGGCGGGCAGCGAGAAGAGACCCAGTACTTC. This translates into CASSRGGQREETQYF.

The V and J genes are TRBV7-8 and TRBJ2-5; D call uncertain. The CDR3 consists of 13 residues. CDR1 and CDR2 (germline): SGHVS, FQNEAQ. The V end lost 2 bases, the J end lost 7 bases, and 11 bases lay between the germline ends. The CDR3 DNA reads TGTGCCAGCAGCTTACAGATTACCGGGACCCAGTACTTC. It codes for CASSLQITGTQYF.

The V gene is TRBV11-2, the J gene TRBJ2-3; D uncertain. V lost 1 base and J lost 3, with 8 bases in between. In germline, CDR1 is SGHAT, CDR2 FQNNGV. The CDR3 length is 14 residues. The CDR3 DNA follows: TGTGCCAGCAGCTTAGCAGCGTCTACAGATACGCAGTATTTT. Encoded protein: CASSLAASTDTQYF.

In its sample, this clonotype was seen many times. The rearrangement uses TRBV6-6 and TRBJ2-1, with no clear D. The V gene's germline CDR1 is MNHNY and CDR2 SVGAGI (reference sequence). The CDR3 spans 15 residues. Trimming took 4 bases from V and 0 from J, leaving 10 bases between them. The CDR3 DNA is TGTGCCAGCAGTTCCCTCCCAGGCTCCTACAATGAGCAGTTCTTC. This encodes CASSSLPGSYNEQFF.

This chain connects TRBV6-1 to TRBJ1-4, with a weak D call TRBD1 (6 bases). This CDR3 comprises 16 residues. The V end lost 3 bases, the J end lost 4 bases, and 15 bases lay between the germline ends. The V gene's germline CDR1 is MNHNS and CDR2 SASEGT. The CDR3 nucleotides read TGTGCCAGCAGTGACATCGCGGGGGGCGATAATGAAAAACTGTTTTTT. As protein: CASSDIAGGDNEKLFF.

The chain couples TRBV28 to TRBJ2-1; weak D call: TRBD2 (6 bases). The CDR3 loop spans 17 amino acids. Trimming pared 4 bases from V and 7 bases from J, leaving 23 bases between. Germline CDR1 MDHEN, CDR2 SYDVKM. This CDR3 is CASSSAGGSVIPNEQFF. CDR3 coding DNA: TGTGCCAGCAGTTCCGCCGGGGGTTCCGTCATCCCAAATGAGCAGTTCTTC.

To note about this clonotype: One base away lies a much larger clone, so this may be a sequencing read error. This is likely a read error, given that the CDR3 carries no conserved phenylalanine or tryptophan at its end. The V and J genes are TRBV4-1 and TRBJ1-1; TRBD1 is a possible D gene (6 bases). V was clipped by 7 bases and J by 1 base, with 16 bases between them. CDR1 is MGHRA and CDR2 is YSYEKL in the germline V gene. The CDR3 is 15 residues long. CDR3: CASMGGVRENTEAFL. CDR3 coding DNA: TGCGCCAGCATGGGGGGCGTGAGAGAGAACACTGAAGCTTTCCTT.

This clonotype has just a few counts. This rearrangement joins TRBV5-1 to TRBJ2-5; D gene ambiguous. Per germline, CDR1 SGHRS and CDR2 YFSETQ. The length of the CDR3 is 13 residues. Trimming removed 5 bases at V and 5 bases at J, with 13 bases between. The CDR3 sequence: CASSLQAGETQYF. The CDR3 nucleotides read TGCGCCAGCAGTTTGCAGGCTGGGGAGACCCAGTACTTC.

J is TRBJ1-3 and V is TRBV5-1; tentative D call: TRBD1 (5 bases). The CDR3 loop spans 16 amino acids. Germline V gene sequence: CDR1 SGHRS, CDR2 YFSETQ. Between the trimmed V and J ends, which lost 0 bases and 0 bases, there was a span of 10 bases. CDR3 coding DNA: TGCGCCAGCAGCTTGGGTGACAGATCCTCTGGAAACACCATATATTTT. Encoded protein: CASSLGDRSSGNTIYF.

Details on this clonotype: No DNA is shown, since the ends of the CDR3 on it are uncertain; the CDR3 is the one TCRdb lists. The chain has TRBV4-1 and TRBJ2-1; TRBD2, the D gene given by the table, was not confirmed from the DNA. Germline V gene data show CDR1 as MGHRA and CDR2 as YSYEKL. Counting both end residues, the CDR3 totals 14 amino acids. This CDR3 reads CASSSSGGNDEQFF.

This clonotype has a handful of counts. This CDR3 is CAGQGASSNTEAFF. Written as DNA, the CDR3 is TGTGCTGGACAGGGGGCCTCTTCGAACACTGAAGCTTTCTTT. The chain couples TRBV30 to TRBJ1-1; 11 nucleotides match TRBD1. Germline CDR1 is GTSNPN and CDR2 is SVGIG (reference sequence). This CDR3 contains 14 residues.

Worth noting for this clonotype: A much more abundant neighbour one base away suggests this may be a read error. The chain is built from TRBV6-6 and TRBJ2-3; D is unclear. This CDR3 contains 12 residues. Germline lookup yields CDR1 MNHNY and CDR2 SVGAGI (reference sequence). CDR3 residues: CVSRSSSDTQYF. The CDR3 DNA follows: TGTGTCAGCAGGAGTAGCTCAGATACGCAGTATTTT.

Of note for this clonotype: Lacking the conserved final phenylalanine or tryptophan, this CDR3 likely reflects a read error. This chain uses TRBV29-1 with TRBJ2-2, with TRBD2 matching 7 bases. V trimming: 4 bases; J trimming: 5 bases; junction bases outside the gene matches: 4. This CDR3 is built from 13 residues. Germline V gene sequence: CDR1 SQVTM, CDR2 ANQGSEA. The chain's CDR3 is CSVGREHTGELFL. CDR3 DNA sequence: TGCAGCGTTGGGCGGGAGCATACCGGGGAGCTGTTTCTT.

The J gene is TRBJ2-7, the V gene TRBV5-6; 11 bases are shared with TRBD1. CDR3 size: 15 residues. Looked up from germline, CDR1 is SGHDT and CDR2 is YYEEEE. Losses at the gene ends were 5 bases for V and 0 bases for J; bases not matched to a gene: 4. In DNA, the CDR3 is TGTGCCAGCAGGACCGGGACAGGGGGCTCCTACGAGCAGTACTTC. As protein: CASRTGTGGSYEQYF. Full variable domain (rest looked up from reference TRBV5-6 and TRBJ2-7): DAGVTQSPTHLIKTRGQQVTLRCSPKSGHDTVSWYQQALGQGPQFIFQYYEEEERQRGNFPDRFSGHQFPNYSSELNVNALLLGDSALYLCASRTGTGGSYEQYFGPGTRLTVT.

Details on this clonotype: Germline is not matched at one junction end, which may reflect a read error. This chain joins TRBV6-6 and TRBJ1-5; no reliable D call. There are 13 residues in the CDR3. Germline CDR1 and CDR2: MNHNY and SVGAGI (reference sequence). The CDR3: CANSYGVGQPQHF. The CDR3 bases are TGTGCCAACAGTTACGGGGTGGGCCAGCCCCAGCATTTT.

This clonotype appeared a single time. A much more abundant neighbour one base away suggests this may be a read error. The CDR3 sequence is CASLRVGLDVQYF. CDR3 nucleotides: TGTGCCAGCTTACGCGTGGGTCTGGACGTGCAGTACTTC. The chain combines TRBV12-3 or TRBV12-4 with TRBJ2-7, with D hard to call. This CDR3 is 13 amino acids long. Trimming took off 8 bases at V and 9 bases at J, with 20 bases between the two ends.

This clonotype was found a few times. Just one base apart from a much larger clone, this may be a read error. This chain links TRBV12-3 or TRBV12-4 with TRBJ1-1; a possible D gene is TRBD1 (5 bases). This CDR3 comprises 13 residues. Trimming left V 2 bases short and J 7 bases short, with 11 bases between. This CDR3 reads CASSLQGTNEAFF. In DNA form, the CDR3 reads TGTGCCAGCAGTTTACAGGGTACCAATGAAGCTTTCTTT.

V is TRBV4-1 and J is TRBJ1-3; D not certain. Germline loops: CDR1 MGHRA, CDR2 YSYEKL. The CDR3 length is 18 residues. The V end lost 0 bases, the J end lost 0 bases, and 15 bases lay between the germline ends. CDR3 coding DNA: TGCGCCAGCAGCCAAGATATGGCGGAAGAGATCTCTGGAAACACCATATATTTT. Protein: CASSQDMAEEISGNTIYF.

A note on this clonotype: A junction boundary mismatches the germline segment, possibly from a read error. The CDR3 sequence: CASSSTRNSPPHF. The CDR3, as DNA: TGTGCCAGCAGCTCTACCCGGAATTCACCCCCCCACTTT. The V call is TRBV11-2, the J call TRBJ1-6; no clear D. Germline V gene lookup returns CDR1 SGHAT and CDR2 FQNNGV. The CDR3 extends over 13 amino acids.

This clonotype was observed many times. Here the CDR3 DNA reads TGCGCCAGCAGTGACGGGCAGGGGGCTCTACAGTACTTC. The encoded protein is CASSDGQGALQYF. The V and J genes are TRBV10-1 and TRBJ2-7; 8 nucleotides line up with TRBD1. The CDR3 runs 13 residues. The germline gives CDR1 WNHNN, CDR2 SYGVQD (reference sequence). J gave up 10 bases and V 3 bases, and 8 bases lay outside the gene matches.

Comment on this clonotype: An end of the junction differs from the germline gene, which may be a read error. V is TRBV11-1 and J is TRBJ2-1; D gene ambiguous. The CDR3 spans 15 residues. Per the germline V gene, CDR1 is SGHAT and CDR2 is FQDESV (reference sequence). DNA for the CDR3: TGTGTCAGCAGCCCCATCCATTGGGGATACAATGAGCAGTCCTTC. This translates into CVSSPIHWGYNEQSF.

The CDR3 sequence is CAISPGTGEYEQYF. CDR3 in DNA: TGTGCCATCAGTCCTGGGACAGGGGAATACGAGCAGTACTTC. V gene TRBV10-3 combines with J gene TRBJ2-7; 10 bases align to TRBD1. CDR1 and CDR2 (germline): ENHRY, SYGVKD. With 5 bases clipped from V and 4 bases from J, the junction kept 5 bases outside the gene matches. The CDR3 is made up of 14 amino acids.

This clonotype appeared a single time. Relative to the germline gene, one junction end is altered; a read error may explain this. The chain uses TRBV10-3 and TRBJ2-7; 9 positions match TRBD2. Looked up from germline, CDR1 is ENHRY and CDR2 is SYGVKD. This CDR3 is built from 15 residues. The CDR3 DNA reads as TGTGACATCAGTGAGTCGGCGGGAGGGTACTACGGGCAGTACTTC. As protein: CDISESAGGYYGQYF.

This clonotype was seen at least ten times. The chain joins TRBV4-3 to TRBJ2-4; 7 nucleotides agree with TRBD2. J was trimmed by 5 bases and V by 2 bases; bases with no gene match: 3. This CDR3 has 14 amino acids. The germline gives CDR1 LGHNA, CDR2 YSLEER. CDR3: CASSQSGGENIQYF. The CDR3 region has the DNA TGCGCCAGCAGCCAAAGTGGGGGGGAAAACATTCAGTACTTC.

A remark on this clonotype: Given a much more abundant clone one base away, this may be a read error. This chain connects TRBV4-1 to TRBJ1-2; D is perhaps TRBD1 (6 bases). The V end was cut by 2 bases, the J end by 8 bases, with 18 bases between. There are 15 residues in the CDR3. Germline V gene sequence: CDR1 MGHRA, CDR2 YSYEKL. CDR3 nucleotides: TGCGCCAGCAGCCAAAATGGGGGGGCATGGGGCGGCTACACCTTC. This translates into CASSQNGGAWGGYTF.

To note about this clonotype: This may stem from a read error, because a much larger clone lies one nucleotide away. The chain couples TRBV12-3 or TRBV12-4 to TRBJ2-1, with unresolved D. V dropped 6 bases and J dropped 8 bases, with 8 bases sitting between them. The CDR3 consists of 11 residues. The CDR3 region is CASSRIDEQFF. As DNA, the CDR3 is TGTGCCAGCAGCCGAATTGATGAGCAGTTCTTC.

Concerning this clonotype: A much larger clone differs by one base, so this may be a read error. The J gene is TRBJ2-3, the V gene TRBV10-3, with 7 nucleotides matching TRBD2. V dropped 6 bases and J dropped 5; count of bases not matched to a gene: 11. The CDR3 spans 15 residues. CDR1 is ENHRY and CDR2 is SYGVKD in the germline V gene. This CDR3 is CAIRHTSVLRDTQYF. As DNA, the CDR3 is TGTGCCATCAGACACACTAGCGTGTTGAGAGATACGCAGTATTTT.

This chain joins TRBV14 and TRBJ2-1; 7 bases are shared with TRBD2. CDR1 is SGHDN, CDR2 FVKESK, per germline. The V and J ends lost 1 base and 7 bases, in that order; junction bases with no gene match: 7. CDR3 length: 15 residues. CDR3: CASSQVAGVSNEQFF. CDR3 nucleotides: TGTGCCAGCAGCCAAGTGGCGGGAGTTAGTAATGAGCAGTTCTTC.

This clonotype was seen a handful of times. The chain combines TRBV6-5 with TRBJ2-3; D gene ambiguous. The CDR3 totals 15 residues. Germline V gene sequence: CDR1 MNHEY, CDR2 SVGAGI. V lost 6 bases, J lost 5 bases, and 18 bases lay in between. This CDR3 reads CASRRRTEMGDTQYF. The CDR3, as DNA: TGTGCCAGCAGGAGGCGGACCGAAATGGGAGATACGCAGTATTTT.

This clonotype was picked up many times. The rearrangement joins TRBV6-1 to TRBJ1-5, with 10 bases aligning to TRBD1. This CDR3 spans 18 amino acids. Per the germline V gene, CDR1 is MNHNS and CDR2 is SASEGT. With 5 bases clipped from V and 3 bases from J, the junction kept 13 bases outside the gene matches. CDR3: CASSRDRGLSRPNQPQHF. CDR3 bases: TGTGCCAGCAGTAGGGACAGGGGTTTAAGTAGGCCCAATCAGCCCCAGCATTTT.

The CDR3 here is CASSLKWTGANVLTF. As DNA, the CDR3 is TGTGCCAGCAGCTTGAAATGGACTGGGGCCAACGTCCTGACTTTC. V and J are TRBV11-2 and TRBJ2-6; D gene ambiguous. CDR3 length: 15 amino acids. Germline loops: CDR1 SGHAT, CDR2 FQNNGV. Trimming removed 3 bases at V and 2 bases at J, with 8 bases between.